Below are 19 T cell receptor beta chains sequenced from a single sample in a study of blood T cell repertoires in COVID-19. Clones were sequenced by immunoSEQ multiplex PCR, and TCRdb holds only the in-frame ones, with some missing. The data show 290,000 or so clones, with approximately 86% seen just once and 1.3% held by the top ten. Sequencing input: peripheral blood. The origin of the receptors is a man between 65 and 85 years old with acute or convalescent COVID-19.

The chain employs TRBV29-1 and TRBJ2-5; 8 bases fit TRBD1. V shed 7 bases and J 5 bases; nucleotides not matched to a gene: 6. The germline V gene has CDR1 SQVTM and CDR2 ANQGSEA. The CDR3 totals 12 residues. CDR3 in DNA: TGCAGCGCCTCAGGGGGCGACGAGACCCAGTACTTC. Translation gives CSASGGDETQYF.

This clone has only one observation. The chain has TRBV6-5 and TRBJ2-7; 10 bases align to TRBD1. Looked up from germline, CDR1 is MNHEY and CDR2 is SVGAGI. The CDR3 extends over 16 amino acids. The V and J ends lost 4 bases and 6 bases, in that order; junction bases with no gene match: 12. The CDR3 spells CASSLIVATGGGEQYF. In nucleotides, the CDR3 is TGTGCCAGCAGTTTAATTGTCGCGACAGGGGGCGGCGAGCAGTACTTC.

In its sample, this clone was seen once. The rearrangement joins TRBV7-2 to TRBJ1-2; TRBD1 might be the D (5 bases). V was trimmed by 1 base and J by 5 bases, leaving 11 bases between them. Germline V gene lookup returns CDR1 SGHTA and CDR2 FQGNSA. The length of the CDR3 is 14 residues. The CDR3 sequence: CASSLGGKAYGYTF. DNA of the CDR3: TGTGCCAGCAGCTTAGGGGGCAAGGCGTATGGCTACACCTTC. The entire variable domain, with the rest obtained from reference TRBV7-2 and TRBJ1-2, is as follows: GAGVSQSPSNKVTEKGKDVELRCDPISGHTALYWYRQSLGQGLEFLIYFQGNSAPDKSGLPSDRFSAERTGGSVSTLTIQRTQQEDSAVYLCASSLGGKAYGYTFGSGTRLTVV.

Only a few counts were recorded for this clone. Here the CDR3 DNA reads TGTGCCAGCAGTAGATGGGGACAGAGCAATCAGCCCCAGCATTTT. It is translated as CASSRWGQSNQPQHF. The V call is TRBV6-5, the J call TRBJ1-5, with 7 nucleotides matching TRBD1. Trimming at V came to 5 bases and at J to 1 base, leaving 5 bases not matched to a gene. Germline assignment: CDR1 MNHEY and CDR2 SVGAGI. This CDR3 contains 15 residues.

V gene TRBV30 combines with J gene TRBJ1-2; 7 positions match TRBD1. Trimming removed 3 bases from V and 3 bases from J; junction bases left unmatched: 1. CDR1 is GTSNPN, CDR2 SVGIG, per germline (reference sequence). The length of the CDR3 is 12 residues. In nucleotides, the CDR3 is TGTGCCTGGAGCCAGGGGGACTATGGCTACACCTTC. It encodes CAWSQGDYGYTF. Combining the CDR3 with reference TRBV30 and TRBJ1-2 gives the whole variable domain SQTIHQWPATLVQPVGSPLSLECTVEGTSNPNLYWYRQAAGRGLQLLFYSVGIGQISSEVPQNLSASRPQDRQFILSSKKLLLSDSGFYLCAWSQGDYGYTFGSGTRLTVV.

This clone appeared once. The gene calls are TRBV6-5 and TRBJ2-1; 7 nucleotides agree with TRBD1. The CDR3 length is 16 residues. Germline CDR1 is MNHEY and CDR2 is SVGAGI. Unmatched junction bases numbered 4, after V lost 0 bases and J lost 2 bases. CDR3 region: CASSYSGQVTYNEQFF. In nucleotides, the CDR3 is TGTGCCAGCAGTTACTCAGGACAGGTAACCTACAATGAGCAGTTCTTC.

The chain links TRBV4-2 to TRBJ2-1; maybe TRBD2 (5 bases). Trimming cost V 3 bases and J 9 bases, with 21 bases left between them. Germline V gene data show CDR1 as LGHNA and CDR2 as YNFKEQ. The length of the CDR3 is 16 residues. CDR3 protein: CASSQTVGPSGFEQFF. The DNA for the CDR3 is TGTGCCAGCAGCCAGACCGTAGGTCCGTCGGGGTTTGAGCAGTTCTTC.

The gene calls are TRBV18 and TRBJ2-5; tentative D call: TRBD1 (5 bases). Germline assignment: CDR1 KGHSH and CDR2 LQKENI. CDR3 length: 13 amino acids. Trimming removed 2 bases at V and 4 bases at J, with 8 bases between. In DNA form, the CDR3 reads TGTGCCAGCTCACCAAGTGGGGCAGAGACCCAGTACTTC. The encoded protein is CASSPSGAETQYF.

The chain links TRBV7-8 to TRBJ1-2; 9 bases align to TRBD1. Germline values: CDR1 SGHVS, CDR2 FQNEAQ. With V trimmed by 5 bases and J by 4 bases, 8 bases remained unmatched. The CDR3 consists of 15 residues. CDR3 sequence: CASSRSDRGIYGYTF. The CDR3 DNA follows: TGTGCCAGCAGCCGATCGGACAGGGGCATCTATGGCTACACCTTC.

The rearrangement uses TRBV27 and TRBJ1-2; tentative D call: TRBD1 (5 bases). The CDR3 sequence is 15 residues long. Looked up from germline, CDR1 is MNHEY and CDR2 is SMNVEV (reference sequence). Trimming left V 5 bases short and J 0 bases short, with 13 bases between. The CDR3 region has the DNA TGTGCCAGCAGTGCAGGGATCCTAGCTAACTATGGCTACACCTTC. Amino acid sequence: CASSAGILANYGYTF.

The gene calls are TRBV4-3 and TRBJ2-1; D may be TRBD2 (5 bases). The CDR3 is made up of 15 amino acids. Trimming took 0 bases from V and 12 from J, leaving 18 bases between them. Germline V CDR1 and CDR2: LGHNA, YSLEER. CDR3 in DNA: TGCGCCAGCAGCCAAGATGTGTCGGGGATTTTTTTGCAGTTCTTC. It translates to CASSQDVSGIFLQFF.

This clone was found a few times. The chain has TRBV3-1 (or the pseudogene TRBV3-2) and TRBJ2-7, with 9 bases identical to TRBD1. The V gene end was trimmed by 6 bases and the J gene end by 6 bases; junction bases not matched to a gene: 3. Germline V gene lookup returns CDR1 LGHDT and CDR2 YNNKEL (reference sequence). The CDR3 spans 12 residues. The CDR3 nucleotides are TGTGCCAGCAGGCCGGGACAGGGCGAGCAGTACTTC. It codes for CASRPGQGEQYF.

The gene calls are TRBV5-6 and TRBJ2-5; the match to TRBD2 covers 9 bases. This CDR3 comprises 15 residues. Germline trimming cut 2 bases from V and 0 bases from J; bases unmatched to any gene: 2. CDR1 is SGHDT, CDR2 YYEEEE, per germline. The CDR3 region is CASSFLAGNQETQYF. DNA for the CDR3: TGTGCCAGCAGCTTTCTAGCGGGAAACCAAGAGACCCAGTACTTC.

This clone was recorded once. V is TRBV6-5 and J is TRBJ1-6; D may be TRBD1 (6 bases). Trimming took 0 bases from V and 6 from J, leaving 12 bases between them. Germline CDR1 and CDR2: MNHEY and SVGAGI. The CDR3 is 16 amino acids. The CDR3 DNA is TGTGCCAGCAGTTACTCGAGACAGGAAATTAATTCACCCCTCCACTTT. Its translation: CASSYSRQEINSPLHF.

The chain joins TRBV5-1 to TRBJ2-1; 8 bases match TRBD1. The CDR3 is 14 amino acids. J lost 8 bases, V lost 4 bases, and 8 bases had no gene match. Germline values: CDR1 SGHRS, CDR2 YFSETQ. The CDR3 loop is CASSPKGQEDEQFF. In DNA form, the CDR3 reads TGCGCCAGCAGCCCTAAGGGACAGGAGGATGAGCAGTTCTTC. The full variable domain, with the rest looked up from reference TRBV5-1 and TRBJ2-1, is KAGVTQTPRYLIKTRGQQVTLSCSPISGHRSVSWYQQTPGQGLQFLFEYFSETQRNKGNFPGRFSGRQFSNSRSEMNVSTLELGDSALYLCASSPKGQEDEQFFGPGTRLTVL.

This chain joins TRBV12-3 or TRBV12-4 and TRBJ1-2; 9 bases are shared with TRBD1. This CDR3 has 11 amino acids. J lost 8 bases, V lost 8 bases, and 3 bases had no gene match. The CDR3 region has the DNA TGTGCCAGCTCGACAGGGGGAGGCTACACCTTC. Its protein is CASSTGGGYTF.

V usage is TRBV7-2 and J usage is TRBJ2-3; weak D call: TRBD2 (5 bases). From germline, CDR1 is SGHTA and CDR2 FQGNSA. The CDR3 contains 17 residues. V gave up 5 bases and J gave up 5 bases, with 23 bases separating them. As DNA, the CDR3 is TGTGCCAGCAGCCCCATCATCCGGGGAGAGTTCAGAGATACGCAGTATTTT. It yields the protein CASSPIIRGEFRDTQYF.

V gene TRBV6-2 or TRBV6-3 combines with J gene TRBJ2-5, with D unresolved. Looked up from germline, CDR1 is MNHEY and CDR2 is SVGEGT. The CDR3 consists of 13 residues. Trimming removed 0 bases from V and 5 bases from J, with 7 bases in between. The CDR3: CASSYSTFETQYF. Here the CDR3 DNA reads TGTGCCAGCAGTTACTCAACATTCGAGACCCAGTACTTC.

The rearrangement uses TRBV13 and TRBJ2-1; TRBD1 matches 12 bases. Losses at the gene ends were 7 bases for V and 7 bases for J; bases not matched to a gene: 17. There are 18 residues in the CDR3. Germline-derived CDR1 and CDR2 are PRHDT and FYEKMQ (reference sequence). CDR3 sequence (DNA): TGTGCCAGCAATCTGGGACAGGGGGCGCTCCCATCCGAGAATGAGCAGTTCTTC. Amino acid sequence: CASNLGQGALPSENEQFF.